The 26 T cell receptor beta chains below come from one sample, sequenced in a study of human T cells and chemical hapten exposure. As for time point: patch test 1, 2 weeks after DPC sensitization. Noted treatment: therapeutic diphenylcyclopropenone sensitization with weekly scalp DPC. A single record per CDR3 protein comes from TCRdb applying MiXCR to the RACE reads. The table lists approximately 350,000 distinct CDR3 sequences, around 7% of them singletons, with roughly 7.9% in the top ten. Sample: whole blood, taken in connection with sensitization to the hapten diphenylcyclopropenone (DPC). Receptor source: a woman aged 18-29 years with alopecia areata. Some clones in this sample may be carry-over from other donors' samples.

This clonotype was counted ten times or more. This sequence joins TRBV4-2 and TRBJ2-3; D gene ambiguous. Germline CDR1 LGHNA, CDR2 YNFKEQ. The CDR3 sequence is 14 residues long. With 4 bases removed from V and 5 bases from J, the gap between germline ends came to 13 bases. The CDR3 reads CASSLEVSEDTQYF. The CDR3 DNA reads as TGTGCCAGCAGCCTAGAGGTTTCGGAAGATACGCAGTATTTT.

The table lists this clonotype with many counts. The rearrangement joins TRBV6-2 or TRBV6-3 to TRBJ1-1; D is ambiguous. Trimming stripped 5 bases from V and 5 bases from J, with 9 bases between. The germline CDR1 and CDR2 sequences are MNHEY and SVGEGT. This CDR3 region has 12 residues. CDR3: CASSVRRTEAFF. CDR3 DNA: TGTGCCAGCAGTGTGCGCAGGACTGAAGCTTTCTTT.

A few counts support this clonotype. V is TRBV29-1 and J is TRBJ2-7, with TRBD2 identical over 8 bases. The trim removed 0 bases at V and 7 bases at J, leaving 11 bases unmatched. The germline gives CDR1 SQVTM, CDR2 ANQGSEA. The CDR3 is made up of 15 amino acids. CDR3 residues: CSVEEIREGFWEQYF. CDR3 sequence (DNA): TGCAGCGTTGAAGAAATACGGGAGGGTTTCTGGGAGCAGTACTTC.

This clonotype came up a few times. V and J are TRBV29-1 and TRBJ2-3; D unclear. Between the trimmed V and J ends, which lost 0 bases and 4 bases, there was a span of 11 bases. The CDR3 is 14 amino acids. From germline, CDR1 is SQVTM and CDR2 ANQGSEA. CDR3 loop: CSVEDGFRADTQYF. The CDR3 DNA reads as TGCAGCGTTGAAGACGGTTTTCGCGCAGATACGCAGTATTTT.

V and J are TRBV7-2 and TRBJ1-5; TRBD1 matches at 7 bases. The CDR3 is 16 amino acids. The germline CDR1 and CDR2 sequences are SGHTA and FQGNSA. V was pared by 5 bases and J by 2 bases, with 9 bases of the junction left unmatched. The DNA of the CDR3 is TGTGCCAGCAGCGCCACAGGGGCGCTAGGCAATCAGCCCCAGCATTTT. Its protein product is CASSATGALGNQPQHF.

This clonotype showed up many times. The chain uses TRBV7-2 and TRBJ2-1, with D tentatively TRBD2 (6 bases). Trimming shortened V by 6 bases and J by 15 bases, and 15 bases separated the two germline ends. Germline-derived CDR1 and CDR2 are SGHTA and FQGNSA. CDR3 size: 11 residues. This CDR3 reads CASRGTFRPFF. In DNA form, the CDR3 reads TGTGCCAGCAGGGGGACTTTTAGGCCGTTCTTC.

This clonotype was detected many times. The chain is built from TRBV27 and TRBJ2-5, with D maybe TRBD2 (6 bases). CDR1 is MNHEY, CDR2 SMNVEV, per germline (reference sequence). Trimming removed 5 bases at V and 6 bases at J, with 13 bases between. This CDR3 has 13 residues. The CDR3 DNA reads as TGTGCCAGCAGTATCTGGAGGGGACAGACCCAGTACTTC. Encoded protein: CASSIWRGQTQYF.

This clonotype was seen repeatedly, ten times or more. V usage is TRBV7-9 and J usage is TRBJ1-1, with a weak D call TRBD1 (6 bases). The germline CDR1 and CDR2 sequences are SEHNR and FQNEAQ (reference sequence). Trimming stripped 1 base from V and 0 bases from J, with 9 bases between. The CDR3 is made up of 15 amino acids. The CDR3 spells CASSLGTGMNTEAFF. Written as DNA, the CDR3 is TGTGCCAGCAGCTTAGGAACAGGGATGAACACTGAAGCTTTCTTT.

This clonotype was picked up a small number of times. The chain combines TRBV9 with TRBJ2-3, with 8 positions matching TRBD1. V shed 5 bases and J 2 bases; nucleotides not matched to a gene: 10. The CDR3 is 16 residues long. Germline loops: CDR1 SGDLS, CDR2 YYNGEE. CDR3 sequence: CASRHGQGAITDTQYF. In nucleotides, the CDR3 is TGTGCCAGCAGGCACGGACAGGGTGCAATCACAGATACGCAGTATTTT.

Ten or more counts support this clonotype. This chain uses TRBV10-3 with TRBJ2-1; TRBD1 aligns across 9 bases. The germline CDR1 and CDR2 sequences are ENHRY and SYGVKD. The CDR3 extends over 16 amino acids. The J segment lost 0 bases and the V segment lost 3 bases, leaving 3 bases of the junction unmatched. CDR3 coding DNA: TGTGCCATCAGTGATGGACAGGGGTACTCCTACAATGAGCAGTTCTTC. Protein sequence: CAISDGQGYSYNEQFF.

The sample holds a few counts of this clonotype. V usage is TRBV4-1 and J usage is TRBJ1-5, with 11 positions matching TRBD1. Germline values: CDR1 MGHRA, CDR2 YSYEKL. The CDR3 has 16 amino acids. With V trimmed by 2 bases and J by 7 bases, 7 bases remained unmatched. The CDR3 sequence: CASSQHGQGAQQPQHF. The CDR3 bases are TGCGCCAGCAGCCAACACGGACAGGGGGCACAGCAGCCCCAGCATTTT.

This chain joins TRBV11-2 and TRBJ2-4; tentatively, D is TRBD2 (6 bases). CDR1 and CDR2 (germline): SGHAT, FQNNGV. The CDR3 runs to 14 residues. The V end was cut by 2 bases, the J end by 9 bases, with 14 bases between. Here the CDR3 DNA reads TGTGCCAGCAGCTTATGGGGGGAAAGGAGCATTCAGTACTTC. This codes for CASSLWGERSIQYF.

Only a few counts were recorded for this clonotype. V and J are TRBV9 and TRBJ1-4, with 8 bases aligning to TRBD1. Germline CDR1 reads SGDLS; CDR2 reads YYNGEE. The CDR3 has 15 amino acids. Trimming at V came to 3 bases and at J to 4 bases, leaving 5 bases not matched to a gene. Here the CDR3 reads CASSGRQGINEKLFF. For the CDR3, the DNA is TGTGCCAGCAGCGGAAGACAGGGGATTAATGAAAAACTGTTTTTT.

This clonotype was observed a few times. The rearrangement joins TRBV20-1 to TRBJ1-2, with 9 bases that match TRBD1. This CDR3 has 14 residues. Germline CDR1 and CDR2: DFQATT and SNEGSKA (reference sequence). Trimming at V came to 1 base and at J to 5 bases, leaving 5 bases not matched to a gene. For the CDR3, the DNA is TGCAGTGCTAGAGTTCCGGACAGGGGATATGGCTACACCTTC. Its protein is CSARVPDRGYGYTF.

The V and J genes are TRBV7-9 and TRBJ2-7, with TRBD2 as a possible D gene (6 bases). The CDR3 runs to 13 residues. Germline loops: CDR1 SEHNR, CDR2 FQNEAQ (reference sequence). V lost 3 bases and J lost 6, with 12 bases in between. CDR3 loop: CASSLGLLPEQYF. The CDR3, as DNA: TGTGCCAGCAGCTTGGGACTGTTACCCGAGCAGTACTTC.

The chain joins TRBV28 to TRBJ1-2; D may be TRBD1 (6 bases). Germline CDR1 and CDR2: MDHEN and SYDVKM. The CDR3 has 15 amino acids. V dropped 1 base and J dropped 4 bases, with 13 bases sitting between them. CDR3 in amino acids: CASSLLEGGLYGYTF. As DNA, the CDR3 is TGTGCCAGCAGTTTATTAGAGGGGGGCCTCTATGGCTACACCTTC.

The V and J genes are TRBV7-3 and TRBJ1-1, with D hard to call. Between the trimmed V and J ends, which lost 4 bases and 3 bases, there was a span of 9 bases. The CDR3 is made up of 13 amino acids. Germline V gene sequence: CDR1 SGHTA, CDR2 FQGTGA. The CDR3 DNA reads as TGTGCCAGCAGCTACCGGACCGACACTGAAGCTTTCTTT. It encodes CASSYRTDTEAFF. The complete variable domain, with remaining parts taken from reference TRBV7-3 and TRBJ1-1, reads GAGVSQTPSNKVTEKGKYVELRCDPISGHTALYWYRQSLGQGPEFLIYFQGTGAADDSGLPNDRFFAVRPEGSVSTLKIQRTERGDSAVYLCASSYRTDTEAFFGQGTRLTVV.

This clonotype was seen repeatedly, ten times or more. The chain uses TRBV15 and TRBJ2-1; D is unresolved. The CDR3 loop spans 12 amino acids. Between the trimmed V and J ends, which lost 5 bases and 8 bases, there was a span of 10 bases. CDR1 is LNHNV and CDR2 is YYDKDF in the germline V gene (reference sequence). CDR3 DNA: TGTGCCACCAGCTCCGGCGCTGATGAGCAGTTCTTC. Translation: CATSSGADEQFF.

The chain carries TRBV4-2 and TRBJ2-5; 9 nucleotides line up with TRBD2. V lost 0 bases to trimming and J lost 1 base; unmatched junction nucleotides: 9. CDR3 size: 18 residues. CDR1 is LGHNA, CDR2 YNFKEQ, per germline. The CDR3 loop reads CASSQEFRAGGTQETQYF. In nucleotides, the CDR3 is TGTGCCAGCAGCCAAGAGTTTCGAGCGGGGGGTACCCAAGAGACCCAGTACTTC.

The chain links TRBV7-9 to TRBJ2-7; 12 bases line up with TRBD2. The CDR3 sequence is 15 residues long. From germline, CDR1 is SEHNR and CDR2 FQNEAQ (reference sequence). J lost 3 bases, V lost 4 bases, and 4 bases had no gene match. The CDR3 region has the DNA TGTGCCAGCAGCTCCCCGGGACTAGCGGGCTACGAGCAGTACTTC. Encoded protein: CASSSPGLAGYEQYF.

V usage is TRBV7-2 and J usage is TRBJ2-3, with TRBD2 matching over 11 bases. The CDR3 is 16 residues long. The ends lost 2 bases at V and 3 bases at J; junction bases unmatched: 4. Germline assignment: CDR1 SGHTA and CDR2 FQGNSA. CDR3 coding DNA: TGTGCCAGCAGCTTACCCACTAGCGGGGGTACAGATACGCAGTATTTT. This sequence encodes CASSLPTSGGTDTQYF.

This clonotype was seen many times. The rearrangement links TRBV20-1 to TRBJ2-1; the match to TRBD1 covers 8 bases. The junction had 12 bases not matched to a gene; V was cut back by 0 bases and J by 8 bases. From germline, CDR1 is DFQATT and CDR2 SNEGSKA (reference sequence). The CDR3 contains 16 residues. CDR3 amino acids: CSARDFDRGMRDEQFF. CDR3 DNA sequence: TGCAGTGCTAGAGACTTCGACAGGGGAATGAGGGATGAGCAGTTCTTC.

This clonotype was observed at least ten times. The chain uses TRBV10-3 and TRBJ2-2; possible D gene TRBD2, 5 bases. V lost 5 bases and J lost 3, with 19 bases in between. Germline V gives CDR1 ENHRY, CDR2 SYGVKD. The CDR3 has 17 amino acids. The CDR3 loop is CAISIRGASGDTGELFF. The CDR3 bases are TGTGCCATCAGTATCCGGGGAGCCTCTGGAGACACCGGGGAGCTGTTTTTT.

This clonotype was counted many times. The V and J genes are TRBV12-3 or TRBV12-4 and TRBJ1-1, with D possibly matching TRBD1 (5 bases). CDR3 length equals 13 residues. V was cut by 2 bases and J by 1 base, with 5 bases left in between. Here the CDR3 DNA reads TGTGCCAGCAGTTTACAGGGGAACACTGAAGCTTTCTTT. This translates into CASSLQGNTEAFF.

This clonotype was detected ten times or more. The CDR3 does not end in the conserved phenylalanine or tryptophan, so this is likely a read error. No DNA is shown, since the ends of the CDR3 on it are uncertain; the CDR3 is the one TCRdb lists. The genes are TRBV20-1 and TRBJ1-1; TRBD1, as called in the table, went unchecked against the DNA. The germline V gene has CDR1 DFQATT and CDR2 SNEGSKA (reference sequence). The CDR3 numbers 11 amino acids, ends counted. CDR3 loop: CSLRSGPHPIV.

This clonotype was picked up a small number of times. The V call is TRBV9, the J call TRBJ2-4, with 7 bases identical to TRBD2. Germline V gene sequence: CDR1 SGDLS, CDR2 YYNGEE. CDR3 size: 13 residues. V was clipped by 4 bases and J by 8 bases; unmatched bases: 6. The CDR3 DNA is TGTGCCAGCAGCCAGGGAGGGTTCGACATTCAGTACTTC. The encoded protein is CASSQGGFDIQYF.